This T cell receptor (beta chain) was identified in a study of cytomegalovirus exposure and HLA in healthy donors. Study-wide findings and caveats: Cytomegalovirus association was assigned to over 150 TCR beta chains. Highly shared variants forming one cluster were likely a sequencing artifact. Reported results showed that the classifier diagnosed cytomegalovirus status with high specificity and sensitivity.

The PCR ran on 60 Vbeta and 13 Jbeta primers. This table comes from immunoSEQ multiplex PCR, and its TCRdb copy is limited to in-frame clones, with some not included. Found here are 150,000 to 200,000 clones, roughly 84% of them singletons; the top ten hold approximately 1.5%. V lost 7 bases, J lost 3 bases, and 18 bases lay in between. Germline CDR1 reads ENHRY; CDR2 reads SYGVKD. The CDR3 runs 16 residues. This clone was counted between two and nine times. Its antigen remains unknown. The chain has TRBV10-3 and TRBJ1-4; D is uncertain. Sequenced material: PBMCs. This TCR derives from a male donor in good health and CMV-seronegative. The CDR3 DNA is TGTGCCATCAAAGCGGGTATTGCTGCATCTAATGAAAAACTGTTTTTT. Translated: CAIKAGIAASNEKLFF.